Here is one T cell receptor (beta chain) with its context. Its antigen target is currently unknown. No much larger clone is present one base from it, and per-base qualities are unavailable. The source of the sample is a study of radiotherapy plus CTLA-4 blockade in lung cancer (dated by TCRdb to 2016 to 2019). As for the study more broadly: Objective responses were observed in more than 15% of enrolled patients, and disease control was achieved in around 28%.

V is clipped by 0 bases and J by 4 bases, and the sequence between their germline boundaries is 7 bases long. The CDR3 spans 14 residues, from the cysteine through the phenylalanine. Only the CDR3 portion is preserved as DNA: 42 bases, with reading frame beginning at the first base. In the germline V gene (reference sequence), CDR1 corresponds to WNHNN and CDR2 to SYGVQD. The study evaluated CTLA-4 blockade (ipilimumab) given together with focal radiation therapy in patients who had chemo-refractory metastatic non-small-cell lung cancer. What the study reported, not specific to this receptor: After treatment with radiotherapy and ipilimumab, TCR clones that originated in tumors expanded in peripheral blood. Early dynamic changes in blood T cell clones, together with increased serum interferon-beta after radiation, were reported as the strongest predictors of response.

Receptor amplification or capture employed the immunoSEQ multiplex PCR assay. TCRdb took over this immuneACCESS table, retaining in-frame rearrangements with V and J assigned. Such tables are incomplete; in checked studies, under half of the missing clones stem from an unresolved V gene, and the remainder is unexplained. Counted in this sample were 60,000 to 85,000 clones; roughly 86% of them appeared once. The ten largest clones represent around 0.85% of the sample. The input for sequencing was peripheral blood, taken from a patient treated with radiotherapy plus ipilimumab. The V gene is TRBV10-1 and the J gene is TRBJ2-1, with no confidently assigned D gene. The clonotype was recovered from a human donor with non-small cell lung cancer who had stable disease on radiotherapy plus ipilimumab. The DNA reads TGCGCCAGCAGTGAGTCGATTGGATACAATGAGCAGTTCTTC. The resulting protein is CASSESIGYNEQFF.